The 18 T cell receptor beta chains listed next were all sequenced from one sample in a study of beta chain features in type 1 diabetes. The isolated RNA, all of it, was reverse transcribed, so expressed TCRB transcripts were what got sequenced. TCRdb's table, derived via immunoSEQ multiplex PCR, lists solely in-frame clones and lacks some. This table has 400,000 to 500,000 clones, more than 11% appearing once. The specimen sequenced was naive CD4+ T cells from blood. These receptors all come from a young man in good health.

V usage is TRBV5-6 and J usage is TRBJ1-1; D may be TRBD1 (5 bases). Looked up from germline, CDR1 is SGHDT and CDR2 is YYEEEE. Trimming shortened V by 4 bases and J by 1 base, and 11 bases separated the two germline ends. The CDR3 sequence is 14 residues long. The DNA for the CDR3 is TGTGCCAGCAGCGCGGGACCGACGAACACTGAAGCTTTCTTT. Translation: CASSAGPTNTEAFF.

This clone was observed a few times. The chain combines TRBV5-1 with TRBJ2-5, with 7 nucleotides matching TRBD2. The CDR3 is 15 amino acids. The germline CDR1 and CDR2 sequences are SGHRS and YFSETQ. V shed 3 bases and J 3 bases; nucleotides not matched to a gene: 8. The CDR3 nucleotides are TGCGCCAGCAGCTGGGGGTCTAGCGGAAAAGAGACCCAGTACTTC. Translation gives CASSWGSSGKETQYF.

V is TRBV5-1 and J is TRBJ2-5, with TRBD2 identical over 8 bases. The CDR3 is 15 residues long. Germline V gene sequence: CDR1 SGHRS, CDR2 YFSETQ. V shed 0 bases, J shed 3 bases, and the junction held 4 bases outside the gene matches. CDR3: CASSLVLAGEETQYF. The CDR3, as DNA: TGCGCCAGCAGCTTGGTTCTAGCGGGTGAAGAGACCCAGTACTTC. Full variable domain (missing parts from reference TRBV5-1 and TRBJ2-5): KAGVTQTPRYLIKTRGQQVTLSCSPISGHRSVSWYQQTPGQGLQFLFEYFSETQRNKGNFPGRFSGRQFSNSRSEMNVSTLELGDSALYLCASSLVLAGEETQYFGPGTRLLVL.

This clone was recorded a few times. In DNA form, the CDR3 reads TGTGCCAGCAGCGTAGTACCTGAAGGAAACACCATATATTTT. It specifies CASSVVPEGNTIYF. V and J are TRBV9 and TRBJ1-3; unclear D gene. Germline-derived CDR1 and CDR2 are SGDLS and YYNGEE. This CDR3 has 14 amino acids. V was cut by 0 bases and J by 4 bases, with 8 bases left in between.

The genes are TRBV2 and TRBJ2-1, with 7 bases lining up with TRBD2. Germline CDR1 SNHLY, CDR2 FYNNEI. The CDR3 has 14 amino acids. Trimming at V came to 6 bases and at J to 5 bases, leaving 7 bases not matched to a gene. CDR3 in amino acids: CASRGLVLNNEQFF. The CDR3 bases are TGTGCCAGCAGAGGACTAGTGCTGAACAATGAGCAGTTCTTC.

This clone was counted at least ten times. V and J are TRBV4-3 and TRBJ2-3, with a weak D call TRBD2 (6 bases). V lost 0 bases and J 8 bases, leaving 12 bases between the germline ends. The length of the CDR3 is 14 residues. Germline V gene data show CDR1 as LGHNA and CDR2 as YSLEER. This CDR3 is CASSQDPGDRTQYF. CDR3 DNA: TGCGCCAGCAGCCAAGATCCGGGGGACCGTACGCAGTATTTT.

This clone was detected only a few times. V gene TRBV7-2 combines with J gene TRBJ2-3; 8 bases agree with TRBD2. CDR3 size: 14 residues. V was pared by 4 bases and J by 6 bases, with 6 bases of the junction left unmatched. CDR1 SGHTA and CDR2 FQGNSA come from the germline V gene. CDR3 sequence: CASSSRTSRDTQYF. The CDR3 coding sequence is TGTGCCAGCAGCTCTAGGACTAGCAGGGATACGCAGTATTTT.

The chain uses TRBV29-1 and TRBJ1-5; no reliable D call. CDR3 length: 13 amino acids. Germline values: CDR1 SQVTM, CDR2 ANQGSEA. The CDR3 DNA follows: TGCAGGGAGAGACGGCGAACAGATCAGCCCCAGCATTTT. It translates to CRERRRTDQPQHF.

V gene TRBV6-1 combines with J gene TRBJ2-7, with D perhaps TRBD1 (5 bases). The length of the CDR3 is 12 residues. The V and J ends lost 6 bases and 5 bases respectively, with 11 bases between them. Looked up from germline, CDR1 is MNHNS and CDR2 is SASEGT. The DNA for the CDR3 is TGTGCCAGCAGATCAGGGTTCCACGAGCAGTACTTC. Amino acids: CASRSGFHEQYF.

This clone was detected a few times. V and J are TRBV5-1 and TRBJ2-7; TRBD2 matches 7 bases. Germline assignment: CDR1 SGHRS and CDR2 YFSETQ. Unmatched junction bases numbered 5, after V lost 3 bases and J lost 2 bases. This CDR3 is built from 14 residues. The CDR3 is CASSWRGSAYEQYF. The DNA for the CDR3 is TGCGCCAGCAGCTGGCGGGGGTCGGCCTACGAGCAGTACTTC.

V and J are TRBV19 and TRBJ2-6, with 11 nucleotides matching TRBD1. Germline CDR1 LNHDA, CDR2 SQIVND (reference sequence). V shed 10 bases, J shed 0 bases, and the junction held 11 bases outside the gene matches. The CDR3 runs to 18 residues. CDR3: CATSLRDRGISGANVLTF. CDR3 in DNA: TGTGCCACGTCACTCCGGGACAGGGGGATCTCTGGGGCCAACGTCCTGACTTTC.

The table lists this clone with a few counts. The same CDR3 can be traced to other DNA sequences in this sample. CDR3 in DNA: TGTGCCAGCAGCGTAGACCTGGGTAACTATGGCTACACCTTC. This codes for CASSVDLGNYGYTF. This chain joins TRBV9 and TRBJ1-2; no clear D gene. Germline-derived CDR1 and CDR2 are SGDLS and YYNGEE. This CDR3 comprises 14 residues. Trimming left V 0 bases short and J 1 base short, with 7 bases between.

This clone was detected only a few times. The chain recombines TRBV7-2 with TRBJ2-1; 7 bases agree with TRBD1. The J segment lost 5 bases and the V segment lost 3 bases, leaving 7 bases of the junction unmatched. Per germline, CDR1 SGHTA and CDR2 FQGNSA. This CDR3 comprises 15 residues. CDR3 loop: CASSLRGQENNEQFF. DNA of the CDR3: TGTGCCAGCAGCTTGAGGGGGCAAGAGAACAATGAGCAGTTCTTC.

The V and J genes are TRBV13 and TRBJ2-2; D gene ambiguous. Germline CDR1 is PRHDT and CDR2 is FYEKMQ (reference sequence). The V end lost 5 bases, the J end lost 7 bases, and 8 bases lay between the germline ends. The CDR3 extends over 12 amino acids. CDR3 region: CASSVKVGELFF. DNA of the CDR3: TGTGCCAGCAGCGTTAAGGTCGGGGAGCTGTTTTTT.

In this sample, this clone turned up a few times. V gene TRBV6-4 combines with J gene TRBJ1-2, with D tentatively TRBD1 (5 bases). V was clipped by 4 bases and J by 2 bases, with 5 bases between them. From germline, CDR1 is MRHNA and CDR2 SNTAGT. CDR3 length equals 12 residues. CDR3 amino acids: CASSAGNYGYTF. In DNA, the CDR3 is TGTGCCAGCAGTGCAGGGAACTATGGCTACACCTTC.

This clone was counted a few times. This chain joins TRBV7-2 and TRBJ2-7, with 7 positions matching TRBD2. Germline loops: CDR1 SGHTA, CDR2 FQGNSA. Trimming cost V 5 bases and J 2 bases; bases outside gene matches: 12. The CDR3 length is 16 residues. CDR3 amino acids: CASSPTPSGAAYEQYF. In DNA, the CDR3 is TGTGCCAGCAGCCCGACTCCGAGCGGGGCTGCCTACGAGCAGTACTTC.

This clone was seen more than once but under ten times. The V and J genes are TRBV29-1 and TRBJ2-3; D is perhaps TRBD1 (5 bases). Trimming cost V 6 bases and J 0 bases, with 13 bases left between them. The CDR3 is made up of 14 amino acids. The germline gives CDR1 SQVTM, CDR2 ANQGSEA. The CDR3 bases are TGCAGCGTGATTAAAGGGGTTAGCACAGATACGCAGTATTTT. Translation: CSVIKGVSTDTQYF.

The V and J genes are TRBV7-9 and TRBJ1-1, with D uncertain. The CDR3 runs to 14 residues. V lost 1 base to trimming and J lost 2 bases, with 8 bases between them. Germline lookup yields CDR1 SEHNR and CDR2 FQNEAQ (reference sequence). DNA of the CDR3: TGTGCCAGCAGCTTAGGTGAACAAAACACTGAAGCTTTCTTT. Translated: CASSLGEQNTEAFF.